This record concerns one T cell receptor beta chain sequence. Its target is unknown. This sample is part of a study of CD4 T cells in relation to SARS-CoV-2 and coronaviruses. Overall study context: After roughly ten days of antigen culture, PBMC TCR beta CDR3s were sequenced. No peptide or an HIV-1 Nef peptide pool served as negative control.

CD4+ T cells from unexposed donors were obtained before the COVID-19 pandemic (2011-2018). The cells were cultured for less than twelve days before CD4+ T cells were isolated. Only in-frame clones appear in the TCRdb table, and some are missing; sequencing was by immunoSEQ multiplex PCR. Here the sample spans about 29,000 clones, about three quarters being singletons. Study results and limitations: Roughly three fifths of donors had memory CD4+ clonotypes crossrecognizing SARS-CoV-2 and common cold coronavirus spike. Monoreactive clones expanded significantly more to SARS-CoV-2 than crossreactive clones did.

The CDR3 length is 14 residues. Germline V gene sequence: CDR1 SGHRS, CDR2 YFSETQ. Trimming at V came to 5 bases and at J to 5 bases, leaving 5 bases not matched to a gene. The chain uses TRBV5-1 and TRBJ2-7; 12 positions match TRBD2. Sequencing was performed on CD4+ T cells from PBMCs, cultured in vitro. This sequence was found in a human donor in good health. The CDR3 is CASSSSGGGNEQYF. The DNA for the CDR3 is TGCGCCAGCAGTTCTAGCGGGGGGGGCAACGAGCAGTACTTC.